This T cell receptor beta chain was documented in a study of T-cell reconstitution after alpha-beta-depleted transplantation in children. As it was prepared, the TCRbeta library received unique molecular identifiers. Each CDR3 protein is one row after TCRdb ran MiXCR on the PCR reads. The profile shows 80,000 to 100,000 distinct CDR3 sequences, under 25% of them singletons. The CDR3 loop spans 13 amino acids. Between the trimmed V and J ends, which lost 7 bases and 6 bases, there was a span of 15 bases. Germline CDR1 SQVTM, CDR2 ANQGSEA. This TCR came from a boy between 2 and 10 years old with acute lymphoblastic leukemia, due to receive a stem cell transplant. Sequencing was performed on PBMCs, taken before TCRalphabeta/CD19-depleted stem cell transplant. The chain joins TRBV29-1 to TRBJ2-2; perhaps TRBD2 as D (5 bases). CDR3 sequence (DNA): TGCAGCGGGGCGGACTTGGCCGCCGGGGAGCTGTTTTTT. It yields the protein CSGADLAAGELFF.